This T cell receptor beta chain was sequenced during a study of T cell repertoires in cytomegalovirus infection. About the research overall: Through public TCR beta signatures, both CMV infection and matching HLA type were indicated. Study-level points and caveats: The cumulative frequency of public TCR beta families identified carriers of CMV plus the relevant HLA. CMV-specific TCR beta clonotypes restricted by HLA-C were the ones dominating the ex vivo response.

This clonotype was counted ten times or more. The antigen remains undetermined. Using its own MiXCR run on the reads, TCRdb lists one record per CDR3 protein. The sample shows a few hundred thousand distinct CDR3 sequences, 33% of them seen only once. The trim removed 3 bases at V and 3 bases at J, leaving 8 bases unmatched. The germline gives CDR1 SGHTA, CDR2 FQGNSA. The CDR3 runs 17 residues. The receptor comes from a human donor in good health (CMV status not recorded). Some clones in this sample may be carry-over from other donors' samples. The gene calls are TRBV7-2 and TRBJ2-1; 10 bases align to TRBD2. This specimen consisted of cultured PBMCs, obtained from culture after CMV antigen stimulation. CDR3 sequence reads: CASSFFSLAGVYNEQFF. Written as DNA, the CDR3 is TGTGCCAGCAGCTTCTTTTCCCTAGCGGGAGTCTACAATGAGCAGTTCTTC.